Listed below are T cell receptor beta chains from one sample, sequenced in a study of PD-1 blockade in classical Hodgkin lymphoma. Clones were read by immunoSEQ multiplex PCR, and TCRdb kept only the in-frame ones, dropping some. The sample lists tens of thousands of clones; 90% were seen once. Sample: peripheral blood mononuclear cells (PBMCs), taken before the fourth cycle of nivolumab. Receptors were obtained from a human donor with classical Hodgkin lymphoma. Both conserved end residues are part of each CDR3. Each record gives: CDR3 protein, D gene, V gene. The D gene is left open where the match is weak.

CATSLGIPSYNEQFF NA TRBV19
CAWSVGGNIQYF NA TRBV30
CASSPAMDPTGTQYF NA TRBV7-2
CASSGPLDTEAFF NA TRBV2
CASSLGLAGGVTDTQYF TRBD2 TRBV5-8
CASRDGLATLGDEQFF TRBD2 TRBV27
CASSPRDGAGDQDTQYF TRBD2 TRBV7-8
CACRKGGRPTDTQYF NA TRBV18
CASSWDRDGYTF TRBD1 TRBV5-1
CASSPSPTRGGEQFF TRBD2 TRBV7-9
CATYPEDGYNSPLHF NA TRBV10-3
CASSILWGMWETQYF NA TRBV19
CASSLAGTSYEQYF TRBD2 TRBV11-1
CASSPDQYNEQFF NA TRBV14
CASSDSSTGELFF NA TRBV6-4
CASSARNQPQHF NA TRBV18
CASSLKLLDGNQPQHF NA TRBV4-1
CASSQVVGGTYEQYF NA TRBV4-3
CASSRDRDSGNTIYF TRBD1 TRBV19
CASSESVGNEQFF NA TRBV6-1
CASSQVALGSTDTQYF NA TRBV4-2
CSVDRAGGSSYNEQFF NA TRBV29-1
CASSFSRGAEQYF NA TRBV5-4
CASSGGISGNTIYF NA TRBV7-2
CASSWARESEAFF NA TRBV27
CASYNGNSYEQYF NA TRBV6-6
CSVRWTGEETQYF TRBD1 TRBV29-1
CASSALAGGPSYEQYF TRBD2 TRBV11-2
CASSDPGNTIYF NA TRBV2
CASSFSGNTIYF NA TRBV28
CASSYIRAANYGYTF NA TRBV6-5
CASSRAWTGSNEQYF TRBD1 TRBV14
CASSLFYETVFHEQYF NA TRBV27
CASSPNTGELFF NA TRBV19
CASSDGLAAYTDTQYF NA TRBV10-2
CAGGLAEPYEQYF TRBD2 TRBV2
CASKVWQGHGELFF NA TRBV19
CASSLGQDNSPLHF TRBD1 TRBV28
CATPWASWGTDTQYF NA TRBV23-1
CASSFVETQYF NA TRBV5-6
CASSDSGTGLGDTQYF TRBD1 TRBV10-1
CASSPNRAAYEQYF NA TRBV13
CASSPGPVNYGYTF NA TRBV7-9
CASRHRWGQRQDTQYF TRBD1 TRBV7-9
CASSPPLNTGELFF NA TRBV7-2
CASRNVAYEQYF NA TRBV5-1
CASSPGTSGGGETQYF TRBD2 TRBV6-4
CASSPSGKDYGYTF NA TRBV18
CASSVAGTGTRLNTEAFF TRBD1 TRBV9
CASSFAGASYEQYF NA TRBV7-9